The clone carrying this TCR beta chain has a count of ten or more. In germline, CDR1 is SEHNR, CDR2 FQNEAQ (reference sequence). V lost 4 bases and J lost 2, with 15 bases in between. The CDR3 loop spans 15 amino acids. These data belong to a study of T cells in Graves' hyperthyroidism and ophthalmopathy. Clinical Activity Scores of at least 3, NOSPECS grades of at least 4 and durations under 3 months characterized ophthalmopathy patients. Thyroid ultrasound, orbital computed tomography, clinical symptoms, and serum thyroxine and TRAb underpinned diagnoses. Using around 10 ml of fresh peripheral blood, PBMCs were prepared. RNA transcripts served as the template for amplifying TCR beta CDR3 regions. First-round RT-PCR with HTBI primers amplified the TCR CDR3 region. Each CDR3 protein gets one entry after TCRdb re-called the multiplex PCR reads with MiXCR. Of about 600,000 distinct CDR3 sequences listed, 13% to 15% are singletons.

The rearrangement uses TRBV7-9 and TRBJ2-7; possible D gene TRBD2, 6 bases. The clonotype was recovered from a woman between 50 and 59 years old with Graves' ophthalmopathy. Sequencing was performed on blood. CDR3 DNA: TGTGCCAGCAGCTCCCCGAATAGCGGAGCCTACGAGCAGTACTTC. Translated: CASSSPNSGAYEQYF.